These 13 T cell receptor beta chains were all obtained from the same sample, sequenced in a study of T cells in Graves' hyperthyroidism and ophthalmopathy. Amplification targeted TCR beta CDR3 regions from RNA transcripts. Researchers ran a first-round RT-PCR on the TCR CDR3 using the HTBI primer set. TCRdb independently ran MiXCR on the multiplex PCR reads; one entry per CDR3 protein. The table has 400,000 to 600,000 distinct CDR3 sequences, roughly 16% seen once. Specimen: blood. Every receptor here comes from a woman aged 25-40 years with Graves' ophthalmopathy.

V gene TRBV7-2 combines with J gene TRBJ1-1; the D gene is possibly TRBD1 (5 bases). Germline CDR1 and CDR2: SGHTA and FQGNSA. V was cut by 10 bases and J by 1 base, with 13 bases left in between. CDR3 length: 13 amino acids. The CDR3 DNA sequence: TGTGCCACCACAAATGGGGGGAACACTGAAGCTTTCTTT. Residues: CATTNGGNTEAFF. Variable domain in full (rest from reference TRBV7-2 and TRBJ1-1): GAGVSQSPSNKVTEKGKDVELRCDPISGHTALYWYRQSLGQGLEFLIYFQGNSAPDKSGLPSDRFSAERTGGSVSTLTIQRTQQEDSAVYLCATTNGGNTEAFFGQGTRLTVV.

The chain uses TRBV20-1 and TRBJ2-1, with D perhaps matching TRBD2 (6 bases). Per germline, CDR1 DFQATT and CDR2 SNEGSKA (reference sequence). This CDR3 is built from 15 residues. Trimming left V 1 base short and J 7 bases short, with 17 bases between. CDR3 DNA sequence: TGCAGTGCTAGAGGATACTGGGACTCCACAAATGAGCAGTTCTTC. Translated: CSARGYWDSTNEQFF.

The table lists this clonotype with many counts. This chain connects TRBV2 to TRBJ2-7; TRBD2 agrees at 7 bases. This CDR3 has 14 residues. The germline V gene encodes CDR1 SNHLY and CDR2 FYNNEI. J gave up 0 bases and V 6 bases, and 5 bases lay outside the gene matches. Written as DNA, the CDR3 is TGTGCCAGCAGACCGGGAGGCAGCTCCTACGAGCAGTACTTC. Translated: CASRPGGSSYEQYF.

This clonotype turned up a few times. The chain carries TRBV19 and TRBJ2-7; D is possibly TRBD1 (6 bases). V dropped 1 base and J dropped 0 bases, with 7 bases sitting between them. Germline CDR1 is LNHDA and CDR2 is SQIVND (reference sequence). This CDR3 region has 14 residues. This CDR3 is CASSIGDNSYEQYF. The CDR3 DNA follows: TGTGCCAGTAGTATAGGGGACAACTCCTACGAGCAGTACTTC.

This clonotype was recorded many times. The rearrangement links TRBV13 to TRBJ2-7; 7 bases align to TRBD2. The CDR3 spans 16 residues. J lost 3 bases, V lost 5 bases, and 13 bases had no gene match. CDR1 is PRHDT, CDR2 FYEKMQ, per germline (reference sequence). The CDR3 DNA is TGTGCCAGCAGCCGGGGGTGGGAGGGGTCAAACTACGAGCAGTACTTC. This translates into CASSRGWEGSNYEQYF.

This clonotype has only a few counts. A single base separates this from a much larger clone, so it may be a read error. This chain joins TRBV6-1 and TRBJ1-1; D not certain. This CDR3 contains 14 residues. V was pared by 2 bases and J by 1 base, with 8 bases between. The germline CDR1 and CDR2 sequences are MNHNS and SASEGT. The CDR3 is CASSELRRNTEAFF. CDR3 bases: TGTGCCAGCAGTGAATTGAGAAGGAACACTGAAGCTTTCTTT.

This clonotype was picked up a small number of times. The V and J genes are TRBV10-1 and TRBJ2-3; D tentatively reads TRBD1 or TRBD2 (5 bases each). The CDR3 spans 12 residues. The germline V gene encodes CDR1 WNHNN and CDR2 SYGVQD (reference sequence). The ends were cut back, 8 bases at V and 6 bases at J, with 12 bases in the middle. This CDR3 reads CASSGASDTQYF. CDR3 in DNA: TGCGCCAGCTCCGGGGCGTCCGATACGCAGTATTTT.

Worth noting for this clonotype: With a much larger clone just one base away, this may be a read error. J is TRBJ2-7 and V is TRBV7-9; D unresolved. With 2 bases removed from V and 5 bases from J, the gap between germline ends came to 4 bases. Germline V gene lookup returns CDR1 SEHNR and CDR2 FQNEAQ (reference sequence). The CDR3 runs 11 residues. Here the CDR3 reads CASSLINEQYF. CDR3 bases: TGTGCCAGCAGCTTAATTAACGAGCAGTACTTC.

The sample holds many counts of this clonotype. This sequence joins TRBV27 and TRBJ2-4; possibly TRBD1 for D (6 bases). Looked up from germline, CDR1 is MNHEY and CDR2 is SMNVEV (reference sequence). The CDR3 is 17 residues long. With 5 bases removed from V and 1 base from J, the gap between germline ends came to 18 bases. CDR3 DNA: TGTGCCAGCAGTAGGGGCTCCACAGGGTGGGCCAAAAACATTCAGTACTTC. The encoded protein is CASSRGSTGWAKNIQYF.

In its sample, this clonotype was seen once. The gene calls are TRBV4-1 and TRBJ1-2; weak D call: TRBD1 (6 bases). The CDR3 runs 15 residues. V dropped 2 bases and J dropped 1 base, with 11 bases sitting between them. Looked up from germline, CDR1 is MGHRA and CDR2 is YSYEKL. The CDR3, as DNA: TGCGCCAGCAGCCAAAACGAACAGGGTAACTATGGCTACACCTTC. Protein sequence: CASSQNEQGNYGYTF.

The chain is built from TRBV12-3 or TRBV12-4 and TRBJ2-7; D is uncertain. The CDR3 runs 13 residues. V lost 3 bases and J 9 bases, leaving 15 bases between the germline ends. In DNA, the CDR3 is TGTGCCAGCAGTTTCGGTGCAGGCACCGTGCAGTACTTC. Translated, it gives CASSFGAGTVQYF.

This clonotype was counted only a few times. The chain combines TRBV19 with TRBJ2-7, with TRBD2 matching 10 bases. This CDR3 region has 16 residues. V was pared by 9 bases and J by 4 bases, with 15 bases of the junction left unmatched. Germline V lookup: CDR1 LNHDA, CDR2 SQIVND (reference sequence). CDR3 nucleotides: TGTGCCAGCTCCGAGGCGAGCGGGAGGGGTCCATACGAGCAGTACTTC. It yields the protein CASSEASGRGPYEQYF.

The table lists this clonotype with a few counts. The rearrangement joins TRBV20-1 to TRBJ1-5; D is perhaps TRBD1 (6 bases). Trimming shortened V by 6 bases and J by 0 bases, and 12 bases separated the two germline ends. The germline V gene has CDR1 DFQATT and CDR2 SNEGSKA (reference sequence). The CDR3 has 14 amino acids. The CDR3 here is CSAPGQISNQPQHF. CDR3 bases: TGCAGTGCCCCAGGACAGATTAGCAATCAGCCCCAGCATTTT.